This record looks at one T cell receptor (beta chain) sequence and its context. The sample belongs to a study of T cell changes during pregnancy in multiple sclerosis. Profiling relied on immunoSEQ multiplex PCR, and the TCRdb table lists in-frame clones only, not all of them. The sample has roughly 84,000 clones, 80% to 95% seen once; the top ten hold about 1.4%. In germline, CDR1 is LNHDA, CDR2 SQIVND (reference sequence). The CDR3 extends over 16 amino acids. V dropped 1 base and J dropped 7; count of bases not matched to a gene: 8. The sequences come from peripheral blood, collected in the third trimester of pregnancy. The chain is built from TRBV19 and TRBJ2-1; 9 bases line up with TRBD2. The source is a female donor in good health, enrolled as a control in a pregnancy study. In DNA, the CDR3 is TGTGCCAGTAGTATAGTTGGAGCGGGAGGCAGGAATGAGCAGTTCTTC. This gives the protein CASSIVGAGGRNEQFF.